This T cell receptor beta chain was retrieved from a study of T-cell reconstitution after alpha-beta-depleted transplantation in children. Unique molecular identifiers were incorporated during preparation of the TCRbeta library. TCRdb ran MiXCR on the PCR reads and lists one entry per CDR3 protein. The repertoire holds 60,000 to 80,000 distinct CDR3 sequences, with more than 5.5% as singletons. This CDR3 comprises 16 residues. Germline V gene lookup returns CDR1 KGHSH and CDR2 LQKENI. Unmatched junction bases numbered 6, after V lost 3 bases and J lost 0 bases. This clonotype was found many times. This sequence originates from a human donor who donated a stem cell graft to a child with acute lymphoblastic leukemia. V usage is TRBV18 and J usage is TRBJ1-1, with 8 bases identical to TRBD1. The specimen was PBMCs from the stem cell graft donor, collected from the stem cell graft. This CDR3 reads CASSPEAGGLNTEAFF. CDR3 nucleotide sequence: TGTGCCAGCTCACCGGAGGCAGGGGGCTTGAACACTGAAGCTTTCTTT.